The 12 T cell receptor beta chains given below trace back to one sample, sequenced in a study of blood T cell repertoires in COVID-19. Method: immunoSEQ multiplex PCR; TCRdb's copy keeps in-frame clones and lacks some. The sample has around 190,000 clones, over 80% seen once. Material for sequencing was PBMCs or T cells enriched from blood (not recorded which). These TCRs come from a woman in her 30s who had been exposed to COVID-19.

The CDR3 spells CASIARQGGNEQFF. CDR3 in DNA: TGTGCCAGCATAGCCCGACAGGGGGGGAATGAGCAGTTCTTC. The rearrangement joins TRBV2 to TRBJ2-1, with 9 bases lining up with TRBD1. This CDR3 is 14 amino acids long. V trimming: 7 bases; J trimming: 7 bases; junction bases outside the gene matches: 8. CDR1 is SNHLY and CDR2 is FYNNEI in the germline V gene.

This chain uses TRBV2 with TRBJ2-7, with 7 bases fitting TRBD1. With V trimmed by 7 bases and J by 12 bases, 12 bases remained unmatched. The CDR3 has 12 residues. The germline V gene has CDR1 SNHLY and CDR2 FYNNEI. CDR3 in amino acids: CASIESGAGGYF. The CDR3 region has the DNA TGTGCCAGCATCGAGTCAGGGGCAGGGGGGTACTTC.

The chain has TRBV7-2 and TRBJ1-1; D is unclear. Trimming left V 5 bases short and J 0 bases short, with 7 bases between. Germline values: CDR1 SGHTA, CDR2 FQGNSA. This CDR3 comprises 13 residues. The chain's CDR3 is CASSRGVNTEAFF. In DNA form, the CDR3 reads TGTGCCAGCAGCAGAGGAGTGAACACTGAAGCTTTCTTT.

The chain has TRBV12-1 and TRBJ2-3; the table names TRBD1, a call not compared with the DNA. TRBV12-1 is flagged as a pseudogene. The CDR3 sequence is 19 residues long. The CDR3 DNA sequence: TGTGCCAGCAGCTCGGGCCTATCCGTCAACCGCCAACCAGGGGATACGCAGTATTTT. Translation gives CASSSGLSVNRQPGDTQYF.

V is TRBV12-5 and J is TRBJ2-3; TRBD2 matches at 8 bases. V was clipped by 0 bases and J by 2 bases; unmatched bases: 7. CDR1 and CDR2 from the germline V gene are LGHNT and FRNRAP. This CDR3 spans 17 amino acids. CDR3 residues: CASGLVGGGLYTDTQYF. Here the CDR3 DNA reads TGTGCTAGTGGTTTGGTAGGCGGGGGGCTGTACACAGATACGCAGTATTTT.

The CDR3 spells CASNSGSYNSPLHF. The CDR3 region has the DNA TGTGCCAGCAATTCGGGCTCCTATAATTCACCCCTCCACTTT. This sequence joins TRBV9 and TRBJ1-6, with D unresolved. Trimming removed 6 bases from V and 0 bases from J, with 7 bases in between. CDR3 length: 14 amino acids. CDR1 SGDLS and CDR2 YYNGEE come from the germline V gene.

CDR3 loop: CASSSTQNQPQHF. The CDR3 DNA reads TGTGCCAGCAGTAGCACACAGAATCAGCCCCAGCATTTT. The chain employs TRBV6-5 and TRBJ1-5; D is unresolved. The germline V gene has CDR1 MNHEY and CDR2 SVGAGI. Trimming removed 5 bases at V and 4 bases at J, with 9 bases between. The CDR3 has 13 residues.

V gene TRBV9 combines with J gene TRBJ2-3; TRBD2 matches 13 bases. V shed 8 bases, J shed 2 bases, and the junction held 17 bases outside the gene matches. The length of the CDR3 is 19 residues. CDR1 and CDR2 from the germline V gene are SGDLS and YYNGEE. Here the CDR3 reads CASSMPHAGLAGLTDTQYF. DNA for the CDR3: TGTGCCAGTTCAATGCCCCACGCGGGACTAGCGGGGCTCACAGATACGCAGTATTTT.

The chain uses TRBV6-5 and TRBJ1-3, with TRBD1 identical over 8 bases. The germline CDR1 and CDR2 sequences are MNHEY and SVGAGI. CDR3 size: 13 residues. V lost 2 bases to trimming and J lost 10 bases; unmatched junction nucleotides: 4. The CDR3 DNA reads as TGTGCCAGCAGTTACGGACAGGGTTGGACCATATATTTT. It is translated as CASSYGQGWTIYF.

The V call is TRBV7-9, the J call TRBJ2-2; D perhaps matches TRBD2 (6 bases). This CDR3 is 16 amino acids long. The V gene's germline CDR1 is SEHNR and CDR2 FQNEAQ (reference sequence). The V and J ends lost 5 bases and 2 bases respectively, with 15 bases between them. The CDR3 DNA is TGTGCCAGCAGCCCGCCGGAGGGAGAAAACACCGGGGAGCTGTTTTTT. Amino acids: CASSPPEGENTGELFF.

This chain connects TRBV18 to TRBJ1-5; D not resolved. The ends were cut back, 3 bases at V and 7 bases at J, with 13 bases in the middle. Germline CDR1 KGHSH, CDR2 LQKENI. The CDR3 has 14 residues. CDR3 nucleotide sequence: TGTGCCAGCTCACCGTATGGGGAGGACCAGCCCCAGCATTTT. This encodes CASSPYGEDQPQHF.

The DNA for the CDR3 is TGTGCCAGCAGCGGCAGCGGATCGAACACCGGGGAGCTGTTTTTT. Translating gives CASSGSGSNTGELFF. The chain employs TRBV9 and TRBJ2-2, with D possibly matching TRBD2 (5 bases). The germline CDR1 and CDR2 sequences are SGDLS and YYNGEE. Trimming left V 3 bases short and J 0 bases short, with 9 bases between. This CDR3 is built from 15 residues. The whole variable domain, remainder taken from reference TRBV9 and TRBJ2-2, is DSGVTQTPKHLITATGQRVTLRCSPRSGDLSVYWYQQSLDQGLQFLIQYYNGEERAKGNILERFSAQQFPDLHSELNLSSLELGDSALYFCASSGSGSNTGELFFGEGSRLTVL.